This entry lists 21 T cell receptor beta chains sequenced from one sample in a study of PD-1 blockade in mismatch repair-deficient tumors. Clones were sequenced by immunoSEQ multiplex PCR, and TCRdb holds only the in-frame ones, with some missing. The sample contains approximately 120,000 clones, about 86% of which appear only once. Sequencing was performed on peripheral blood, taken 44 weeks after starting pembrolizumab. All receptors derive from an adult with mismatch repair-deficient cancer.

This chain connects TRBV11-2 to TRBJ1-2, with TRBD1 as a possible D gene (5 bases). Germline lookup yields CDR1 SGHAT and CDR2 FQNNGV. The CDR3 has 13 amino acids. V was clipped by 1 base and J by 13 bases, with 16 bases between them. The CDR3 protein is CASSLARDGLSTF. In DNA, the CDR3 is TGTGCCAGCAGCTTAGCCCGGGACGGTCTAAGCACCTTC.

The chain carries TRBV4-1 and TRBJ2-7, with D tentatively TRBD2 (6 bases). Deletions cut 3 bases from V and 0 bases from J, with 12 bases between. The germline V gene encodes CDR1 MGHRA and CDR2 YSYEKL. The CDR3 consists of 15 residues. The CDR3 region is CASSQKGGVSYEQYF. CDR3 coding DNA: TGCGCCAGCAGCCAGAAAGGCGGGGTCTCCTACGAGCAGTACTTC.

The chain carries TRBV11-2 and TRBJ2-7, with TRBD2 as a possible D gene (6 bases). Germline assignment: CDR1 SGHAT and CDR2 FQNNGV. V was clipped by 3 bases and J by 2 bases, with 11 bases between them. This CDR3 is built from 14 residues. This chain's CDR3 is CASSFGGAAYEQYF. The DNA for the CDR3 is TGTGCCAGCAGCTTTGGAGGGGCCGCCTACGAGCAGTACTTC. The variable domain in full, with the rest retrieved from reference TRBV11-2 and TRBJ2-7, is EAGVAQSPRYKIIEKRQSVAFWCNPISGHATLYWYQQILGQGPKLLIQFQNNGVVDDSQLPKDRFSAERLKGVDSTLKIQPAKLEDSAVYLCASSFGGAAYEQYFGPGTRLTVT.

This chain connects TRBV19 to TRBJ2-7; no clear D gene. V lost 5 bases to trimming and J lost 5 bases, with 10 bases between them. Germline CDR1 reads LNHDA; CDR2 reads SQIVND (reference sequence). The CDR3 spans 12 residues. The CDR3 region has the DNA TGTGCCAGTAGTCCGCCCGGAAACGAGCAGTACTTC. Translated, it gives CASSPPGNEQYF.

The CDR3 reads CASSPSGLVGQRLYF. The CDR3 coding sequence is TGTGCCAGCAGCCCCTCGGGACTAGTAGGCCAACGGCTGTACTTC. The V and J genes are TRBV7-2 and TRBJ2-7, with TRBD2 matching 8 bases. This CDR3 comprises 15 residues. V was clipped by 5 bases and J by 12 bases; unmatched bases: 18. From germline, CDR1 is SGHTA and CDR2 FQGNSA.

V usage is TRBV6-5 and J usage is TRBJ2-1; 12 bases are shared with TRBD2. This CDR3 is 15 amino acids long. J lost 13 bases, V lost 8 bases, and 15 bases had no gene match. Per germline, CDR1 MNHEY and CDR2 SVGAGI. The CDR3 reads CASHPRRGLAGRQFF. As DNA, the CDR3 is TGTGCCAGCCACCCAAGGCGGGGACTAGCGGGCCGCCAGTTCTTC.

The rearrangement uses TRBV4-2 and TRBJ2-2, with D unresolved. Germline V gives CDR1 LGHNA, CDR2 YNFKEQ. V was pared by 1 base and J by 5 bases, with 20 bases between. The CDR3 sequence is 18 residues long. The CDR3 DNA reads as TGTGCCAGCAGCCAAGTAGTTAAGGGCCCCGCGAGAACCGGGGAGCTGTTTTTT. Its protein is CASSQVVKGPARTGELFF.

This chain connects TRBV2 to TRBJ1-5; 8 bases agree with TRBD1. From germline, CDR1 is SNHLY and CDR2 FYNNEI. V lost 8 bases and J lost 3; bases outside the gene matches: 9. This CDR3 contains 15 residues. DNA of the CDR3: TGTGCCAGCGGATTACAGGGGGTCATCAATCAGCCCCAGCATTTT. Translated: CASGLQGVINQPQHF.

The chain is built from TRBV27 and TRBJ2-7, with 7 bases that match TRBD1. The junction had 3 bases not matched to a gene; V was cut back by 2 bases and J by 2 bases. This CDR3 is 14 amino acids long. Germline V gene sequence: CDR1 MNHEY, CDR2 SMNVEV (reference sequence). CDR3: CASSLRTGTYEQYF. As DNA, the CDR3 is TGTGCCAGCAGTTTACGGACAGGTACCTACGAGCAGTACTTC.

The chain joins TRBV27 to TRBJ2-7, with D hard to call. Trimming left V 3 bases short and J 0 bases short, with 6 bases between. The CDR3 sequence is 13 residues long. From germline, CDR1 is MNHEY and CDR2 SMNVEV (reference sequence). CDR3 loop: CASSFKDSYEQYF. The CDR3 DNA sequence: TGTGCCAGCAGTTTCAAGGACTCCTACGAGCAGTACTTC.

V gene TRBV27 combines with J gene TRBJ2-1, with a possible D match to TRBD2 (5 bases). The CDR3 length is 16 residues. V lost 5 bases and J lost 2, with 16 bases in between. Germline V gene data show CDR1 as MNHEY and CDR2 as SMNVEV (reference sequence). The CDR3 DNA reads as TGTGCCAGCAGTGCTCTCCACAGCGGACCCTACAATGAGCAGTTCTTC. Translated: CASSALHSGPYNEQFF.

CDR3: CASSWVVEIEKLFF. Written as DNA, the CDR3 is TGTGCCAGCAGCTGGGTGGTCGAGATTGAAAAACTGTTTTTT. The chain carries TRBV5-8 and TRBJ1-4; unclear D gene. The CDR3 has 14 residues. Germline CDR1 reads SGHTS; CDR2 reads YDEGEE. Trimming left V 3 bases short and J 7 bases short, with 13 bases between.

V usage is TRBV9 and J usage is TRBJ2-3; 7 bases are shared with TRBD1. The CDR3 has 15 amino acids. V lost 2 bases to trimming and J lost 5 bases; unmatched junction nucleotides: 8. Germline loops: CDR1 SGDLS, CDR2 YYNGEE. The DNA for the CDR3 is TGTGCCAGCAGCGTGACAGGGTGGGGCAGAGATACGCAGTATTTT. The encoded protein is CASSVTGWGRDTQYF. The whole variable domain, filled in from reference TRBV9 and TRBJ2-3, reads DSGVTQTPKHLITATGQRVTLRCSPRSGDLSVYWYQQSLDQGLQFLIQYYNGEERAKGNILERFSAQQFPDLHSELNLSSLELGDSALYFCASSVTGWGRDTQYFGPGTRLTVL.

The rearrangement joins TRBV7-9 to TRBJ2-1; 9 bases line up with TRBD2. After removal of 1 base from V and 7 bases from J, the junction contained 11 bases not matched to a gene. CDR3 length equals 17 residues. CDR1 and CDR2 from the germline V gene are SEHNR and FQNEAQ (reference sequence). The CDR3 DNA sequence: TGTGCCAGCAGCTTAGGTGCTAGCGGGAATGCCGATAATGAGCAGTTCTTC. As protein: CASSLGASGNADNEQFF.

The table lists this clone with a count of one. This chain links TRBV19 with TRBJ2-1; no reliable D call. V was pared by 1 base and J by 3 bases, with 7 bases between. Germline loops: CDR1 LNHDA, CDR2 SQIVND (reference sequence). This CDR3 comprises 14 residues. CDR3: CASSIGSIYNEQFF. CDR3 sequence (DNA): TGTGCCAGTAGTATAGGGAGCATCTACAATGAGCAGTTCTTC.

The chain recombines TRBV7-9 with TRBJ1-2; D is unresolved. This CDR3 comprises 13 residues. Germline V gene lookup returns CDR1 SEHNR and CDR2 FQNEAQ (reference sequence). Trimming took 2 bases from V and 2 from J, leaving 6 bases between them. CDR3 protein: CASSLLRNYGYTF. The CDR3 nucleotides read TGTGCCAGCAGCTTACTGCGGAACTATGGCTACACCTTC.

The chain couples TRBV27 to TRBJ2-1, with 7 bases fitting TRBD2. This CDR3 contains 15 residues. With 5 bases clipped from V and 3 bases from J, the junction kept 7 bases outside the gene matches. CDR1 and CDR2 (germline): MNHEY, SMNVEV (reference sequence). CDR3 bases: TGTGCCAGCAGTATGGGACTATATGACTACAATGAGCAGTTCTTC. Translated: CASSMGLYDYNEQFF.

CDR3: CASSPRLAGGTGTDTQYF. CDR3 in DNA: TGTGCCAGCAGTCCTAGACTAGCGGGAGGGACGGGCACAGATACGCAGTATTTT. The genes are TRBV27 and TRBJ2-3, with 14 nucleotides matching TRBD2. J lost 1 base, V lost 5 bases, and 8 bases had no gene match. This CDR3 comprises 18 residues. CDR1 and CDR2 (germline): MNHEY, SMNVEV (reference sequence).

V and J are TRBV7-3 and TRBJ2-3; D not certain. This CDR3 spans 13 amino acids. With 1 base removed from V and 7 bases from J, the gap between germline ends came to 9 bases. Germline loops: CDR1 SGHTA, CDR2 FQGTGA. The CDR3 DNA reads TGTGCCAGCAGCTTAATAGAAGGTCATACGCAGTATTTT. Protein product: CASSLIEGHTQYF.

CDR3 in DNA: TGTGCCAGCAGCAGCCCAGACGGCCTTAAGACCCAGTACTTC. As protein: CASSSPDGLKTQYF. V usage is TRBV6-6 and J usage is TRBJ2-5, with D unresolved. The ends were cut back, 6 bases at V and 6 bases at J, with 17 bases in the middle. The CDR3 length is 14 residues. Looked up from germline, CDR1 is MNHNY and CDR2 is SVGAGI (reference sequence).

The chain recombines TRBV6-1 with TRBJ2-7; TRBD2 matches at 9 bases. CDR3 length: 16 residues. V was clipped by 3 bases and J by 1 base; unmatched bases: 7. Germline CDR1 and CDR2: MNHNS and SASEGT. In nucleotides, the CDR3 is TGTGCCAGCAGTGACGGGACTAGCTGGGGATCCTACGAGCAGTACTTC. Protein product: CASSDGTSWGSYEQYF.